Listed here are 3 T cell receptor beta chains from one sample, sequenced in a study of control samples from healthy donors and cancer patients. Clones were read by immunoSEQ multiplex PCR, and TCRdb kept only the in-frame ones, dropping some. The table lists 88,000 or so clones, 94% of them singletons, with around 4.9% in the top ten. The specimen sequenced was blood. The receptors shown here come from a woman aged 18-35 years in good health.

The chain joins TRBV7-3 to TRBJ2-5; a possible D gene is TRBD1 (6 bases). CDR1 is SGHTA and CDR2 is FQGTGA in the germline V gene. V was cut by 5 bases and J by 5 bases, with 12 bases left in between. The CDR3 totals 13 residues. The CDR3 region is CASSRTGTETQYF. CDR3 bases: TGTGCCAGCAGCCGTACAGGGACGGAGACCCAGTACTTC.

The chain couples TRBV2 to TRBJ2-3, with 7 bases that match TRBD2. This CDR3 has 16 residues. After removal of 7 bases from V and 3 bases from J, the junction contained 13 bases not matched to a gene. Germline CDR1 and CDR2: SNHLY and FYNNEI. The DNA of the CDR3 is TGTGCCAGCACTCCCCGACTGGGGGGGAGTACAGATACGCAGTATTTT. It specifies CASTPRLGGSTDTQYF. Using reference TRBV2 and TRBJ2-3 for the parts outside the CDR3, the full variable domain is EPEVTQTPSHQVTQMGQEVILRCVPISNHLYFYWYRQILGQKVEFLVSFYNNEISEKSEIFDDQFSVERPDGSNFTLKIRSTKLEDSAMYFCASTPRLGGSTDTQYFGPGTRLTVL.

The chain has TRBV3-1 (or the pseudogene TRBV3-2) and TRBJ2-6; D call uncertain. CDR1 is LGHDT and CDR2 is YNNKEL in the germline V gene (reference sequence). Trimming took off 1 base at V and 0 bases at J, with 7 bases between the two ends. The CDR3 contains 16 residues. CDR3 amino acids: CASSQVKTSGANVLTF. CDR3 sequence (DNA): TGTGCCAGCAGCCAAGTTAAGACCTCTGGGGCCAACGTCCTGACTTTC.